The entry below gives a single T cell receptor (beta chain) sequence along with its context. In the original analysis: The assay estimated nucleated cells by amplifying reference gene primers. Here immunoSEQ multiplex PCR was the method, and the copy in TCRdb shows in-frame clones only, minus some. V and J calls and clone size follow that table, whereas D and trimming were derived from the DNA. Of around 200,000 clones listed, nearly 90% are singletons. The length of the CDR3 is 15 residues. Germline V lookup: CDR1 ENHRY, CDR2 SYGVKD. V was pared by 8 bases and J by 4 bases, with 9 bases of the junction left unmatched. The data stem from a study of blood T cell repertoires in COVID-19. Overall study context: Italy, Spain and the United States were the sources of the convalescent and acute COVID-19 samples. PBMCs, B-cell-depleted T cells, or T cells were the source of the cDNA or gDNA that made up the material.

J is TRBJ1-2 and V is TRBV10-3, with TRBD1 identical over 11 bases. This TCR derives from a woman between 18 and 29 years old who had recovered from COVID-19. The specimen sequenced was peripheral blood. The CDR3 here is CAIGGQGARGYGYTF. The DNA of the CDR3 is TGTGCCATCGGAGGACAGGGGGCGAGGGGCTATGGCTACACCTTC.